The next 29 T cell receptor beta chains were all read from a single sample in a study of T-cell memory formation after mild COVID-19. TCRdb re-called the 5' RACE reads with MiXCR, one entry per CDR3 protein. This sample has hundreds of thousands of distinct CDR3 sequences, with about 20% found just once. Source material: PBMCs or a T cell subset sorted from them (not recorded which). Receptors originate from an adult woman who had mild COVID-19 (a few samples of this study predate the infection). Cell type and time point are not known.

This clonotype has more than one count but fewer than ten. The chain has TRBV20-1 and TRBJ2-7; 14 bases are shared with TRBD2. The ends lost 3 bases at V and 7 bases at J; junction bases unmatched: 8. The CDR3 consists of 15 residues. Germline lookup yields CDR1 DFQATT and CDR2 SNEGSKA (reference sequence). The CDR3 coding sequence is TGCAGTGCTAGGGGACTAGCGGGAGAATCTTGGGAGCAGTACTTC. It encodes CSARGLAGESWEQYF.

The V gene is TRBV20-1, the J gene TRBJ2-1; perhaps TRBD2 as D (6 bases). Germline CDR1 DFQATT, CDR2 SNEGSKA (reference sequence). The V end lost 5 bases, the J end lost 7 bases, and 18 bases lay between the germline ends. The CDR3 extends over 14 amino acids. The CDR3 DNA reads TGCAGTGCTCCAAGGGTAAGAGGGACTAATGAGCAGTTCTTC. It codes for CSAPRVRGTNEQFF.

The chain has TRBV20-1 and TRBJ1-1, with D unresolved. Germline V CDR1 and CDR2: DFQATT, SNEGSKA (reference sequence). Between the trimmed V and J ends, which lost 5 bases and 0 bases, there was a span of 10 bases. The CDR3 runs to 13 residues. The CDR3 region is CSAPLDLNTEAFF. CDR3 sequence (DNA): TGCAGTGCTCCACTTGACCTGAACACTGAAGCTTTCTTT.

For the CDR3, the DNA is TGCGCCAGCAAGCGGGGGGAGAACACCGGGGAGCTGTTTTTT. Protein product: CASKRGENTGELFF. The V and J genes are TRBV4-1 and TRBJ2-2, with TRBD2 identical over 9 bases. The CDR3 extends over 14 amino acids. The trim removed 7 bases at V and 1 base at J, leaving 1 base unmatched. Germline CDR1 is MGHRA and CDR2 is YSYEKL.

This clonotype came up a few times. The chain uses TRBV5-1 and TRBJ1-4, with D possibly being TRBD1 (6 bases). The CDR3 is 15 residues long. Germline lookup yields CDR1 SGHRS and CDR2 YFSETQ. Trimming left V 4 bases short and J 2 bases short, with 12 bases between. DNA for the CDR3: TGCGCCAGCAGCCCCTGGACAGTTACTAATGAAAAACTGTTTTTT. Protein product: CASSPWTVTNEKLFF.

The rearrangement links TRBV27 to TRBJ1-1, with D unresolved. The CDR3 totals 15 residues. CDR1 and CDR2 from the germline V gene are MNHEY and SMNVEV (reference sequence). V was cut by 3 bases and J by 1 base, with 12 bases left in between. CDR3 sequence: CASSFGAVANTEAFF. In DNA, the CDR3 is TGTGCCAGCAGTTTTGGTGCAGTTGCGAACACTGAAGCTTTCTTT.

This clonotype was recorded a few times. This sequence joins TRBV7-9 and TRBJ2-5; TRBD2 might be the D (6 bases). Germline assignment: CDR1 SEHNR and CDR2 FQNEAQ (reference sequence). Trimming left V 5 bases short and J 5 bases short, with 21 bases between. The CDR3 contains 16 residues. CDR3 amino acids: CASSAAGRGLGETQYF. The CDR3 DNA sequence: TGTGCCAGCAGCGCGGCTGGTAGGGGACTCGGGGAGACCCAGTACTTC.

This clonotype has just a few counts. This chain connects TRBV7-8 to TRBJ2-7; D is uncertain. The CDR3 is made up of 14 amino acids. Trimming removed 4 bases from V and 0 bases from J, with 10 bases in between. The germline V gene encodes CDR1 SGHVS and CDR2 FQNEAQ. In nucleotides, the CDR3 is TGTGCCAGCAGCTCCTTGGGCGTCTCCTACGAGCAGTACTTC. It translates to CASSSLGVSYEQYF.

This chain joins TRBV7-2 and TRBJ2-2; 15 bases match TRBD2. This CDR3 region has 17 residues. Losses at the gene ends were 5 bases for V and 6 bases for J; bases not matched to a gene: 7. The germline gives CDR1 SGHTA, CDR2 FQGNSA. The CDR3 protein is CASSPGLAGGMPGELFF. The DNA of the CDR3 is TGTGCCAGCAGCCCCGGACTAGCGGGAGGGATGCCCGGGGAGCTGTTTTTT.

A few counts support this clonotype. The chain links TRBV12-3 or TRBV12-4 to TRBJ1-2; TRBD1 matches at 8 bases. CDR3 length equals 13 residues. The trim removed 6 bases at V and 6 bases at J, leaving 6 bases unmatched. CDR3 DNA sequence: TGTGCCAGCAGAAATACAGGGGGGGATGGCTACACCTTC. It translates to CASRNTGGDGYTF.

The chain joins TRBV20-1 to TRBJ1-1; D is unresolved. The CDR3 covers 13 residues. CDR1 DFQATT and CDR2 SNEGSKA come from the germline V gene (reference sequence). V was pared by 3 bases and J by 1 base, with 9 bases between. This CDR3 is CSASNEANTEAFF. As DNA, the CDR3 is TGCAGTGCTAGCAACGAAGCGAACACTGAAGCTTTCTTT.

Written as DNA, the CDR3 is TGTGCCAGCAGCCAAAGCAGGGTGTCTGAAGCTTTCTTT. Protein product: CASSQSRVSEAFF. The rearrangement links TRBV3-1 to TRBJ1-1; tentative D call: TRBD1 (5 bases). Trimming removed 2 bases from V and 6 bases from J, with 10 bases in between. CDR1 and CDR2 (germline): LGHDT, YNNKEL (reference sequence). The CDR3 loop spans 13 amino acids.

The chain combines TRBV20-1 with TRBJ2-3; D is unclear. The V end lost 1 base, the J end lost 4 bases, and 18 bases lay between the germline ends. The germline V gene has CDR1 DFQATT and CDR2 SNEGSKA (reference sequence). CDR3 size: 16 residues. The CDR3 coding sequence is TGCAGTGCTAGAGCCATAGTGGCATCGGGCGCAGATACGCAGTATTTT. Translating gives CSARAIVASGADTQYF.

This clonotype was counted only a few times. The CDR3 region is CASSDNLRPYEQYF. The CDR3 nucleotides read TGTGCCAGCAGCGACAACCTCCGACCCTACGAGCAGTACTTC. The rearrangement joins TRBV5-6 to TRBJ2-7; D is ambiguous. This CDR3 is 14 amino acids long. V shed 4 bases and J shed 2 bases, with 13 bases lying between them. Germline CDR1 is SGHDT and CDR2 is YYEEEE.

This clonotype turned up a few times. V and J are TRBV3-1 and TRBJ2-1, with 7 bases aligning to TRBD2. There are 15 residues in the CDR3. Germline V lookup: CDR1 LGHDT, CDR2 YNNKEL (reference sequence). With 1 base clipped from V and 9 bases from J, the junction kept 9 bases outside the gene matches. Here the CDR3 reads CASSQGLAPVGEQFF. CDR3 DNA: TGTGCCAGCAGCCAAGGACTAGCCCCCGTGGGTGAGCAGTTCTTC.

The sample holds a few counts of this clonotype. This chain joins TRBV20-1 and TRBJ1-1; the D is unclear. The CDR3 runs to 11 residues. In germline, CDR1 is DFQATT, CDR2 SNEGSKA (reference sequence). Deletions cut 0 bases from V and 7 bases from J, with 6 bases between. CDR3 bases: TGCAGTGCTAGAGATCGGGTTGAAGCTTTCTTT. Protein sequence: CSARDRVEAFF.

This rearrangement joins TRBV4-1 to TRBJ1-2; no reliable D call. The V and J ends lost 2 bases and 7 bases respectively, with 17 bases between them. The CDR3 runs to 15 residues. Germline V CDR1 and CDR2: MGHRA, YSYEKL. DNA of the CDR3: TGCGCCAGCAGCCAACAGAAAAAAGGAATCAGTGGCTACACCTTC. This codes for CASSQQKKGISGYTF.

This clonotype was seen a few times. This CDR3 is CASRRQNNSPLHF. The CDR3 DNA follows: TGTGCCAGCAGGCGACAGAATAATTCACCCCTCCACTTT. This rearrangement joins TRBV2 to TRBJ1-6; the D gene is possibly TRBD1 (5 bases). V was cut by 6 bases and J by 5 bases, with 8 bases left in between. The V gene's germline CDR1 is SNHLY and CDR2 FYNNEI. The CDR3 is made up of 13 amino acids.

The CDR3 region has the DNA TGTGCCAGCAGCCCGAGCGGGCAGGGGCTCTACAATGAGCAGTTCTTC. Its protein product is CASSPSGQGLYNEQFF. The chain has TRBV7-2 and TRBJ2-1; possibly TRBD1 or TRBD2 for D (6 bases each). This CDR3 region has 16 residues. Per germline, CDR1 SGHTA and CDR2 FQGNSA. The V end lost 5 bases, the J end lost 3 bases, and 17 bases lay between the germline ends.

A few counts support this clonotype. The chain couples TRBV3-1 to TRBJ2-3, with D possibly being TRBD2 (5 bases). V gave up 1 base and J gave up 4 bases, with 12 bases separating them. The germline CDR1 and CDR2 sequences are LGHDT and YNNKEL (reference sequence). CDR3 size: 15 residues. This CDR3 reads CASSQGWESPDTQYF. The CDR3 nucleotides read TGTGCCAGCAGCCAAGGGTGGGAGTCCCCAGATACGCAGTATTTT.

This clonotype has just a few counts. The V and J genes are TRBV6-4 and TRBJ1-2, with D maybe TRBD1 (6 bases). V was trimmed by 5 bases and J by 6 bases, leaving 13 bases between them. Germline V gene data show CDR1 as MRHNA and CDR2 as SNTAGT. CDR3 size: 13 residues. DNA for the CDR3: TGTGCCAGCAGTCCCGCGGGGGGCAATGGCTACACCTTC. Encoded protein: CASSPAGGNGYTF.

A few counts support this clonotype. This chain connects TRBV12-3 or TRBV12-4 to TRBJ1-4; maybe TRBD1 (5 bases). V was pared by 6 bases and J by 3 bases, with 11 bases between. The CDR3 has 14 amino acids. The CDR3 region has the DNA TGTGCCAGCAGCCCAGGGCCCGCTAATGAAAAACTGTTTTTT. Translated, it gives CASSPGPANEKLFF.

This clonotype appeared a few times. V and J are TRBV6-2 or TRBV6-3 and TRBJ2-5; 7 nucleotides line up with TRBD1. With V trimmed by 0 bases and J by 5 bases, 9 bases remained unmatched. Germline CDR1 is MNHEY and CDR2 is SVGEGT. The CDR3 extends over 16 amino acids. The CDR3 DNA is TGTGCCAGCAGTTACTCCGGGACAGTTGCTAGGGAGACCCAGTACTTC. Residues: CASSYSGTVARETQYF.

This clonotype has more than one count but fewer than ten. As DNA, the CDR3 is TGCAGCGTTGAGAAGGGGCAAGGCGAGCAGTACTTC. Its protein is CSVEKGQGEQYF. The chain joins TRBV29-1 to TRBJ2-7; D perhaps matches TRBD1 (5 bases). The CDR3 runs 12 residues. CDR1 and CDR2 from the germline V gene are SQVTM and ANQGSEA. V shed 3 bases and J shed 6 bases, with 12 bases lying between them.

CDR3 sequence reads: CASSFGGAGAKTQYF. The DNA of the CDR3 is TGTGCCAGCAGCTTCGGGGGAGCTGGCGCAAAGACCCAGTACTTC. The chain is built from TRBV7-2 and TRBJ2-5, with TRBD2 as a possible D gene (6 bases). The V gene lost 3 bases and the J gene lost 6 bases, with 17 bases spanning the gap. This CDR3 comprises 15 residues. CDR1 and CDR2 (germline): SGHTA, FQGNSA.

CDR3 nucleotide sequence: TGCAGTGCTAGCTCGGGACTAGCAATGGGGGACAATGAGCAGTTCTTC. Encoded protein: CSASSGLAMGDNEQFF. The chain employs TRBV20-1 and TRBJ2-1; 9 bases are a match to TRBD2. V was pared by 3 bases and J by 5 bases, with 11 bases of the junction left unmatched. Per germline, CDR1 DFQATT and CDR2 SNEGSKA (reference sequence). The CDR3 contains 16 residues.

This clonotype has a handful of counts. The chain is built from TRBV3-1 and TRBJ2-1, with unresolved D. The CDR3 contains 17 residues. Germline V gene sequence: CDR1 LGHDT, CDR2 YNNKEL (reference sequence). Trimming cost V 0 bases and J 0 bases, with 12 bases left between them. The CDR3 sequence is CASSQDYSRNSYNEQFF. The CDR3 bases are TGTGCCAGCAGCCAAGACTACTCCAGAAACTCCTACAATGAGCAGTTCTTC.

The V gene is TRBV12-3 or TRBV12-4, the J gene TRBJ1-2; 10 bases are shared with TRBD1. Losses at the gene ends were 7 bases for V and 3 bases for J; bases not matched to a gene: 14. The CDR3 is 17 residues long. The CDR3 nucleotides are TGTGCCAGCAACAAAGGCGACAGGGGGCTATTCGACTATGGCTACACCTTC. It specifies CASNKGDRGLFDYGYTF.

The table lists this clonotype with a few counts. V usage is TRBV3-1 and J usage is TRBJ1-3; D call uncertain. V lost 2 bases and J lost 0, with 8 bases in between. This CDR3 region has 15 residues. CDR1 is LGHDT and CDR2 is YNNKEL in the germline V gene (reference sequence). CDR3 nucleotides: TGTGCCAGCAGCCAAACAGCCGACTCTGGAAACACCATATATTTT. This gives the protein CASSQTADSGNTIYF.